This T cell receptor (beta chain) was identified during a study of cytomegalovirus exposure and HLA in healthy donors. Study-wide background: As an earlier analysis found, around 190 million T cells yielded 95 million to 130 million unique TCR beta sequences. The study, taken as a whole, reports: Later analysis revealed greater clonal expansion in HLA-associated TCR beta chains than in equally common others. Sequences of the TCR beta chain were said to predict the HLA-A and HLA-B alleles of most subjects accurately. Associated with cytomegalovirus, according to the listing, were 150 to 200 TCR beta chains.

This clone was seen a few times. Its specificity is not known. V dropped 5 bases and J dropped 3; count of bases not matched to a gene: 8. Germline V lookup: CDR1 SGHTA, CDR2 FQGNSA. The CDR3 loop spans 15 amino acids. Primers: 60 Vbeta forward and 13 Jbeta reverse. The method was immunoSEQ multiplex PCR; TCRdb's version includes in-frame clones alone and lacks a portion of them. The top ten clones hold around 6% of a sample with about 120,000 clones, roughly 8.6% of them seen once. Specimen: PBMCs. V gene TRBV7-2 combines with J gene TRBJ2-5; 8 nucleotides agree with TRBD1. This TCR derives from a woman in her forties in good health and CMV-seropositive. The CDR3 region is CASSAGDRLKETQYF. The CDR3, as DNA: TGTGCCAGCAGCGCCGGGGACAGGTTGAAAGAGACCCAGTACTTC.